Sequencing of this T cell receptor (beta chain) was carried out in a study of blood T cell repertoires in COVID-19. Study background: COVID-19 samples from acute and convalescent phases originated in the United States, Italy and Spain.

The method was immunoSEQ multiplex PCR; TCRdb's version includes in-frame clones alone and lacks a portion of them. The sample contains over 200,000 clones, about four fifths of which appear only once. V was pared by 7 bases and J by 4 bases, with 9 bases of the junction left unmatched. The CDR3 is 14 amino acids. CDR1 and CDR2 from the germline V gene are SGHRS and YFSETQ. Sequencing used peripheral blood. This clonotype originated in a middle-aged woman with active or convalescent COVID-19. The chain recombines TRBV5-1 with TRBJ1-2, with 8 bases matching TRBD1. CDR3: CASADREGLYGYTF. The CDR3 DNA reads TGCGCCAGCGCGGACAGGGAGGGTCTCTATGGCTACACCTTC.